This T cell receptor (beta chain) was sequenced for a study of response to subunit inactivated influenza vaccine. Study findings and constraints: After each seasonal influenza vaccination, few new T cells are recruited, the authors suggested.

Note on this clonotype: Its specificity is not known.

The CDR3 spans 15 residues. Germline assignment: CDR1 SNHLY and CDR2 FYNNEI. V was pared by 3 bases and J by 0 bases, with 9 bases between. A single record per CDR3 protein comes from TCRdb applying MiXCR to the RT-PCR reads. This sample carries about 190,000 distinct CDR3 sequences, around 15% of them seen once, and the ten largest clones take approximately 27%. The source was CD8+ T cells sorted from PBMCs, collected more than 4 days after vaccination. The chain is built from TRBV2 and TRBJ2-1; the D is unclear. This TCR came from a man aged 45 to 65 who received an inactivated influenza vaccine. CDR3 in amino acids: CASSEAWSSYNEQFF. The CDR3 bases are TGTGCCAGCAGTGAGGCTTGGAGCTCCTACAATGAGCAGTTCTTC.